The present TCR beta chain was sequenced within a study of blood T cell repertoires in COVID-19. Across the study: Acute and convalescent COVID-19 samples came from the United States, Italy and Spain.

Data came from immunoSEQ multiplex PCR; TCRdb stores just in-frame clones and leaves some out. The table includes approximately 200,000 clones, roughly 85% detected once. All enrollees were roughly 18 to 89 years old and from 20 to 25 US areas. The CDR3 covers 15 residues. Germline V lookup: CDR1 KGHSH, CDR2 LQKENI. Trimming cost V 2 bases and J 6 bases; bases outside gene matches: 7. The origin of this receptor is a man aged 40-49 years who had recovered from COVID-19. The material sequenced was PBMCs or T cells enriched from blood (not recorded which). The chain couples TRBV18 to TRBJ1-1; 9 bases fit TRBD1. The CDR3 nucleotides are TGTGCCAGCTCACCATTGGGACAGGGTACGGCTGAAGCTTTCTTT. This sequence encodes CASSPLGQGTAEAFF. The full variable domain, rest sourced from reference TRBV18 and TRBJ1-1, is NAGVMQNPRHLVRRRGQEARLRCSPMKGHSHVYWYRQLPEEGLKFMVYLQKENIIDESGMPKERFSAEFPKEGPSILRIQQVVRGDSAAYFCASSPLGQGTAEAFFGQGTRLTVV.